Included here is one T cell receptor beta chain sequence, with context. Produced via immunoSEQ multiplex PCR; TCRdb's table is partial and in-frame only. The sample lists 75,000 to 95,000 clones, about 95% occurring once. The CDR3 has 13 amino acids. The germline gives CDR1 MGHRA, CDR2 YSYEKL. V dropped 4 bases and J dropped 8 bases, with 12 bases sitting between them. This entry is derived from a study of technical replicates of blood from several donors. The chain couples TRBV4-1 to TRBJ1-5; D uncertain. Sequencing was carried out using T cells isolated from PBMCs. The TCR comes from a human donor in good health. CDR3 bases: TGCGCCAGCAGCCGGATGCCCGGGGAGCCCCAGCATTTT. Translating gives CASSRMPGEPQHF.